This T cell receptor beta chain was captured by sequencing in a study of blood T cells in healthy people across ages. This clonotype was detected only a few times. A sample-barcoded 5' primer and a J-beta primer mix were used in a second PCR of roughly 6 to 11 cycles. Every sample gave at least 2.5 million paired-end reads containing CDR3. In TCRdb, the 5' RACE reads were re-called with MiXCR into one record per CDR3 protein. Among approximately 580,000 distinct CDR3 sequences listed, 24% were seen once. The CDR3 is 14 amino acids. J gave up 7 bases and V 6 bases, and 7 bases lay outside the gene matches. These data were also filed under a second study, of T cells of mothers and their children. This second study says: Extracted RNA, in its entirety, went into cDNA synthesis at about 1.5 ug per 15 ul.

The sample consisted of blood. V usage is TRBV12-3 or TRBV12-4 and J usage is TRBJ2-1, with 9 positions matching TRBD2. The receptor was derived from a boy younger than 18 in good health. The CDR3 here is CASSPASGINEQFF. CDR3 coding DNA: TGTGCCAGCAGCCCGGCTAGCGGGATAAATGAGCAGTTCTTC.